The 18 T cell receptor beta chains reported below all come from one sample, sequenced in a study of T-cell memory formation after mild COVID-19. TCRdb redid the calling of the 5' RACE reads with MiXCR, one entry per CDR3 protein. This table has around 190,000 distinct CDR3 sequences, about 18% appearing once. Sequencing was performed on PBMCs or a T cell subset sorted from them (not recorded which). The receptors stem from a man younger than 30 who had mild COVID-19 (a few samples of this study predate the infection). Cell type and time point are not known.

This clonotype was counted at least ten times. The chain carries TRBV7-3 and TRBJ2-2; D unclear. Germline CDR1 and CDR2: SGHTA and FQGTGA. The V gene lost 2 bases and the J gene lost 4 bases, with 8 bases spanning the gap. This CDR3 contains 14 residues. DNA for the CDR3: TGTGCCAGCAGCTTAGGGGTCGGCACCGGGGAGCTGTTTTTT. Protein product: CASSLGVGTGELFF.

In this sample, this clonotype turned up a few times. The chain has TRBV2 and TRBJ2-2; D gene unclear. The V end lost 5 bases, the J end lost 8 bases, and 12 bases lay between the germline ends. The germline V gene has CDR1 SNHLY and CDR2 FYNNEI. The CDR3 loop spans 13 amino acids. The CDR3 DNA sequence: TGTGCCAGCAGTCCTAATCTTGGAGGGGAGCTGTTTTTT. Residues: CASSPNLGGELFF. The full variable domain, with the rest looked up from reference TRBV2 and TRBJ2-2, is EPEVTQTPSHQVTQMGQEVILRCVPISNHLYFYWYRQILGQKVEFLVSFYNNEISEKSEIFDDQFSVERPDGSNFTLKIRSTKLEDSAMYFCASSPNLGGELFFGEGSRLTVL.

The chain uses TRBV15 and TRBJ2-3; D call uncertain. Germline-derived CDR1 and CDR2 are LNHNV and YYDKDF (reference sequence). CDR3 length equals 15 residues. V lost 1 base, J lost 1 base, and 9 bases lay in between. This CDR3 reads CATSRVGTGTDTQYF. The CDR3, as DNA: TGTGCCACCAGCAGAGTGGGTACAGGCACAGATACGCAGTATTTT.

This clonotype was observed a single time. The genes are TRBV20-1 and TRBJ2-3; possibly TRBD2 for D (6 bases). This CDR3 spans 14 amino acids. V was trimmed by 6 bases and J by 0 bases, leaving 13 bases between them. CDR1 is DFQATT and CDR2 is SNEGSKA in the germline V gene (reference sequence). CDR3 amino acids: CSAKRTISTDTQYF. CDR3 sequence (DNA): TGCAGTGCCAAGAGGACTATCAGCACAGATACGCAGTATTTT.

This clonotype occurred a few times. The CDR3 here is CASSYSRNGDYGYTF. The DNA for the CDR3 is TGTGCCAGCAGTTACTCACGGAATGGGGACTATGGCTACACCTTC. The chain is built from TRBV6-5 and TRBJ1-2; no reliable D call. The CDR3 has 15 residues. Germline CDR1 reads MNHEY; CDR2 reads SVGAGI. Trimming took off 0 bases at V and 3 bases at J, with 11 bases between the two ends.

The rearrangement links TRBV3-1 to TRBJ2-6; unclear D gene. The CDR3 runs to 12 residues. V was pared by 8 bases and J by 0 bases, with 2 bases between. Germline loops: CDR1 LGHDT, CDR2 YNNKEL (reference sequence). Written as DNA, the CDR3 is TGTGCCAGCCTCTCTGGGGCCAACGTCCTGACTTTC. As protein: CASLSGANVLTF.

The genes are TRBV4-1 and TRBJ2-2; 7 positions agree with TRBD2. V lost 4 bases, J lost 5 bases, and 7 bases stayed unmatched. Germline CDR1 is MGHRA and CDR2 is YSYEKL. This CDR3 region has 15 residues. The DNA for the CDR3 is TGCGCCAGCAGCCCCAAGGGAGGGTTTACCGGGGAGCTGTTTTTT. Translated, it gives CASSPKGGFTGELFF.

The chain has TRBV4-1 and TRBJ1-1, with TRBD1 matching over 7 bases. The V gene's germline CDR1 is MGHRA and CDR2 YSYEKL. V was pared by 6 bases and J by 4 bases, with 8 bases of the junction left unmatched. There are 14 residues in the CDR3. In DNA, the CDR3 is TGCGCCAGCAGAAACAACAGGGGTGGCACTGAAGCTTTCTTT. It is translated as CASRNNRGGTEAFF.

Ten or more counts support this clonotype. This chain uses TRBV2 with TRBJ2-3, with D unresolved. CDR1 is SNHLY and CDR2 is FYNNEI in the germline V gene. With 0 bases removed from V and 7 bases from J, the gap between germline ends came to 5 bases. This CDR3 comprises 12 residues. The CDR3 sequence is CASSEARNTQYF. CDR3 nucleotide sequence: TGTGCCAGCAGTGAAGCTAGGAATACGCAGTATTTT.

This clonotype was detected ten times or more. This sequence joins TRBV5-6 and TRBJ1-1, with a possible D match to TRBD1 (5 bases). The CDR3 spans 13 residues. Germline V gives CDR1 SGHDT, CDR2 YYEEEE. Between the trimmed V and J ends, which lost 0 bases and 4 bases, there was a span of 7 bases. As DNA, the CDR3 is TGTGCCAGCAGCTTGGAGAGGGGCACTGAAGCTTTCTTT. It translates to CASSLERGTEAFF.

This clonotype was seen a few times. This sequence joins TRBV12-3 or TRBV12-4 and TRBJ1-1; D gene ambiguous. The CDR3 loop spans 15 amino acids. Trimming took off 6 bases at V and 0 bases at J, with 14 bases between the two ends. In DNA, the CDR3 is TGTGCCAGCAGACGGACGGAGTTGATGAACACTGAAGCTTTCTTT. This gives the protein CASRRTELMNTEAFF.

This clonotype was picked up a small number of times. V and J are TRBV5-5 and TRBJ1-2, with 10 bases identical to TRBD1. The CDR3 loop spans 14 amino acids. Unmatched junction bases numbered 7, after V lost 4 bases and J lost 7 bases. From germline, CDR1 is SGHKS and CDR2 YYEKEE (reference sequence). CDR3 protein: CASSPSGQGVGYTF. The CDR3 DNA reads TGTGCCAGCAGCCCCTCCGGACAGGGGGTTGGCTACACCTTC.

To note about this clonotype: A read error may account for a junction end that differs from germline. The genes are TRBV28 and TRBJ1-1; D is perhaps TRBD1 (5 bases). This CDR3 contains 16 residues. Germline assignment: CDR1 MDHEN and CDR2 SYDVKM. CDR3 protein: CASRLLGKGVEFTAFF. In nucleotides, the CDR3 is TGTGCCAGCAGGTTATTGGGGAAAGGGGTTGAATTTACGGCTTTCTTT.

This clonotype was detected many times. V usage is TRBV12-3 or TRBV12-4 and J usage is TRBJ1-2, with D possibly matching TRBD1 (6 bases). Trimming took off 6 bases at V and 1 base at J, with 15 bases between the two ends. The CDR3 covers 15 residues. CDR3 sequence reads: CASSSRGAHNYGYTF. The CDR3 DNA follows: TGTGCCAGCAGCAGTCGGGGGGCGCATAACTATGGCTACACCTTC.

This clonotype was seen more than once but under ten times. The J gene is TRBJ2-5, the V gene TRBV21-1; the D call TRBD1 from the table was never checked on the DNA. TRBV21-1 is a recognized pseudogene. This CDR3 is built from 12 residues. CDR3 in DNA: TGTGCCAGAGGGACAGGGAGAGAGACCCAGTACTTC. Encoded protein: CARGTGRETQYF.

This clonotype was counted a few times. The chain has TRBV7-9 and TRBJ1-3; D ambiguous. Trimming pared 5 bases from V and 0 bases from J, leaving 8 bases between. This CDR3 is 14 amino acids long. Per the germline V gene, CDR1 is SEHNR and CDR2 is FQNEAQ (reference sequence). CDR3 nucleotide sequence: TGTGCCAGCAGCCTCGGCTTCTCTGGAAACACCATATATTTT. This encodes CASSLGFSGNTIYF.

The chain employs TRBV5-1 and TRBJ2-2; D is unresolved. Germline CDR1 and CDR2: SGHRS and YFSETQ. The CDR3 has 15 residues. With 5 bases removed from V and 3 bases from J, the gap between germline ends came to 14 bases. Here the CDR3 reads CASRLQTTDTGELFF. In DNA, the CDR3 is TGCGCCAGCAGGTTACAGACAACCGACACCGGGGAGCTGTTTTTT. Variable domain in full (rest from reference TRBV5-1 and TRBJ2-2): KAGVTQTPRYLIKTRGQQVTLSCSPISGHRSVSWYQQTPGQGLQFLFEYFSETQRNKGNFPGRFSGRQFSNSRSEMNVSTLELGDSALYLCASRLQTTDTGELFFGEGSRLTVL.

This clonotype was seen more than once but under ten times. This rearrangement joins TRBV12-5 to TRBJ2-1; the D call may be TRBD1 or TRBD2 (5 bases each). The germline V and J ends were trimmed by 1 base and 2 bases, with 9 bases remaining between them. The CDR3 extends over 15 amino acids. CDR1 is LGHNT, CDR2 FRNRAP, per germline. The CDR3 region is CASGLAGTAYNEQFF. Here the CDR3 DNA reads TGTGCTAGTGGTTTGGCTGGGACGGCCTACAATGAGCAGTTCTTC.